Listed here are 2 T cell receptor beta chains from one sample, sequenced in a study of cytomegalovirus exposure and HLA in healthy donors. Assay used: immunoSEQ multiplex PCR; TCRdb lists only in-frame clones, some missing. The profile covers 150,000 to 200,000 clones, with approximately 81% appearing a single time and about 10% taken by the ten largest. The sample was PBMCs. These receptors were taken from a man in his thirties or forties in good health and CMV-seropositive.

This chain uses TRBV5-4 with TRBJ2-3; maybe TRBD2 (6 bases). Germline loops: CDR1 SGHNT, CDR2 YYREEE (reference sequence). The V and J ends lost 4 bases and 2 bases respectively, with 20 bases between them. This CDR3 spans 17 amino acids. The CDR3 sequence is CASSRGSMDFYTDTQYF. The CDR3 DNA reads TGTGCCAGCAGCCGGGGGAGTATGGACTTCTACACAGATACGCAGTATTTT.

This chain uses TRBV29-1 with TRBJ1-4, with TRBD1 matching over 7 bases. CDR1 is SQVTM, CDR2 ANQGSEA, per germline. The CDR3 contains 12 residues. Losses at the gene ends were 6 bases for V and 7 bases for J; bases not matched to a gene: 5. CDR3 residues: CSVKQGGEKLFF. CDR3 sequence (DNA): TGCAGCGTCAAGCAGGGGGGTGAAAAACTGTTTTTT.